This TCR beta chain emerged from a study of blood T cell repertoires in COVID-19. The data were produced by immunoSEQ multiplex PCR, yet TCRdb's version contains in-frame clones alone and is incomplete. The data hold tens of thousands of clones, with approximately 83% observed a single time. Sequencing used peripheral blood. This sequence was found in a woman aged 55-75 years with acute or convalescent COVID-19.

The CDR3: CAWNGGGADTQYF. The CDR3 DNA reads as TGTGCCTGGAATGGCGGGGGGGCCGATACGCAGTATTTT. This chain links TRBV30 with TRBJ2-3, with 9 bases matching TRBD2. The CDR3 runs to 13 residues. The junction had 5 bases not matched to a gene; V was cut back by 4 bases and J by 6 bases. In germline, CDR1 is GTSNPN, CDR2 SVGIG (reference sequence).